These T cell receptor beta chains were read from a single sample in a study of response to subunit inactivated influenza vaccine. One entry per CDR3 protein, called by TCRdb with MiXCR from the RT-PCR reads. The data hold approximately 530,000 distinct CDR3 sequences, with around 7.7% observed a single time. The material was PBMCs from blood, obtained less than 25 months after vaccination. Source of these receptors: a man between 50 and 75 years old who received an inactivated influenza vaccine. The CDR3 runs from the conserved cysteine through the conserved F or W. D genes are given only for firm matches. Expanded clones are given a class, and other clones once, few, many or no size at all.

J gene,clone size,D gene,V gene,CDR3 length,CDR3 DNA,CDR3 protein
TRBJ2-7,.,.,TRBV4-2,13,TGTGCCAGCAGCCAGGGGACAAACTACGAGCAGTACTTC,CASSQGTNYEQYF
TRBJ2-1,few,TRBD1,TRBV5-4,13,TGTGCCAGCCGACAGGGGGCGAAGGATGAGCAGTTCTTC,CASRQGAKDEQFF
TRBJ1-5,many,.,TRBV4-3,15,TGCGCCAGCAGCCAAGATGTCTCCGGCAATCAGCCCCAGCATTTT,CASSQDVSGNQPQHF
TRBJ2-5,.,TRBD2,TRBV20-1,15,TGCAGTGCCAACGTGGCGGGAGCCTCACAAGAGACCCAGTACTTC,CSANVAGASQETQYF
TRBJ2-5,many,TRBD2,TRBV28,14,TGTGCCAGCAGTTCCCCGGGACTAGGCGAGACCCAGTACTTC,CASSSPGLGETQYF
TRBJ1-5,.,TRBD1,TRBV12-3/TRBV12-4,15,TGTGCCAGCAGCTCCAGGGGGTTAGGAAATCAGCCCCAGCATTTT,CASSSRGLGNQPQHF
TRBJ2-7,many,.,TRBV28,11,TGTGCCAGCAGTTGGAACTACGAGCAGTACTTC,CASSWNYEQYF
TRBJ2-7,.,.,TRBV11-1,16,TGTGCCAGCAGCTTAGGGGCCCGCACCCCTTCCCACGAGCAGTACTTC,CASSLGARTPSHEQYF
TRBJ2-2,.,.,TRBV6-1,15,TGTGCCAGCAGGGAAGGGCTAACCGACACCGGGGAGCTGTTTTTT,CASREGLTDTGELFF
TRBJ2-2,once,.,TRBV27,15,TGTGCCAGCACCGCACAGGGGGGGGTGACCGGGGAGCTGTTTTTT,CASTAQGGVTGELFF
TRBJ2-1,few,.,TRBV27,14,TGTGCCAGCAGTTCGGCGTCACCTTACAATGAGCAGTTCTTC,CASSSASPYNEQFF
TRBJ1-1,many,.,TRBV12-3/TRBV12-4,14,TGTGCCAGCAGTTCTGGCGGGGGCTGGACTGAAGCTTTCTTT,CASSSGGGWTEAFF
TRBJ2-7,.,TRBD2,TRBV20-1,15,TGCAGTGCTCCTATACTAGCGGGAGTTGTCTACGAGCAGTACTTC,CSAPILAGVVYEQYF
TRBJ1-1,.,TRBD1,TRBV4-3,19,TGCGCCAGCAGCCAAGAAAGGCCAGATTACCTCCAGGGGGCCCCTGAAGCTTTCTTT,CASSQERPDYLQGAPEAFF
TRBJ1-4,many,.,TRBV14,12,TGTGCCAGCAGCGCCGCTTCTGAAAAACTGTTTTTT,CASSAASEKLFF
TRBJ1-5,.,.,TRBV20-1,12,TGCAGTGCGGGTGTCAGAAATCAGCCCCAGCATTTT,CSAGVRNQPQHF
TRBJ2-2,.,TRBD2,TRBV20-1,15,TGCAGTGCCCTACGGGCTAGCGGGAGAACCGGGGAGCTGTTTTTT,CSALRASGRTGELFF
TRBJ2-7,many,TRBD1,TRBV4-2,15,TGTGCCAGCAGCCAAACAGGGGGAGAGACCTACGAGCAGTACTTC,CASSQTGGETYEQYF
TRBJ2-7,few,.,TRBV20-1,13,TGCAGTGCTAGCGGGGATAGCTCCTACGAGCAGTACTTC,CSASGDSSYEQYF
TRBJ2-3,.,.,TRBV12-3/TRBV12-4,15,TGTGCCAGCAGTTTTGGGACCACTGCGACAGATACGCAGTATTTT,CASSFGTTATDTQYF
TRBJ2-1,many,.,TRBV3-1,11,TGTGCCACCTACGGGACCAATGAGCAGTTCTTC,CATYGTNEQFF
TRBJ2-7,few,.,TRBV18,15,TGTGCCAGCTCACCCGTCTGGGGGCAGACCTACGAGCAGTACTTC,CASSPVWGQTYEQYF
TRBJ2-2,.,.,TRBV20-1,16,TGCAGTGCTAGAACAGGGAGCGCAGGGGACACCGGGGAGCTGTTTTTT,CSARTGSAGDTGELFF
TRBJ2-5,few,.,TRBV20-1,11,TGCAGTGCTAGGGTCCACGAAACCCAGTACTTC,CSARVHETQYF
TRBJ2-6,.,TRBD1,TRBV5-1,17,TGCGCCAGCAGCCTCGGGACAGACCACTCTGGGGCCAACGTCCTGACTTTC,CASSLGTDHSGANVLTF
TRBJ2-1,few,TRBD2,TRBV11-2,15,TGTGCCAGCAGTAAGCCTAGCGGGAGACACAATGAGCAGTTCTTC,CASSKPSGRHNEQFF
TRBJ2-3,few,TRBD2,TRBV7-9,16,TGTGCCAGCAGCCCGGATGCGGCGGGAGCCGCCGATACGCAGTATTTT,CASSPDAAGAADTQYF
TRBJ1-1,.,TRBD1,TRBV5-1,15,TGCGCCAGCAGCGCCTGGGACAGGAGGGATTCTGAAGCTTTCTTT,CASSAWDRRDSEAFF
TRBJ2-1,many,.,TRBV4-1,12,TGCGCCAGCAGCCAAGGGGTCGGTGAGCAGTTCTTC,CASSQGVGEQFF
TRBJ1-1,many,.,TRBV4-3,15,TGCGCCAGCAGCCAAGCTATTGGGGGGCACACTGAAGCTTTCTTT,CASSQAIGGHTEAFF
TRBJ1-2,many,.,TRBV20-1,12,TGCAGTGCTAGAGCGGAGGGCGGTGGCTACACCTTC,CSARAEGGGYTF
TRBJ1-6,.,.,TRBV11-2,12,TGTGCCAGCAGCCTGGAAACAGGACGGCCCCACTTT,CASSLETGRPHF
TRBJ1-2,many,TRBD1,TRBV7-2,14,TGTGCCAGCAGCTTAGACGGGACAGGGCCGGGCTACACCTTC,CASSLDGTGPGYTF
TRBJ1-6,.,.,TRBV5-5,16,TGTGCCAGCAGCTCGACAGGTCGTCCCGGGAGTTCACCCCTCCACTTT,CASSSTGRPGSSPLHF
TRBJ2-5,.,.,TRBV11-2,15,TGTGCCAGCAGCTTAGGGGGGGTAACCGGTTGGATCCAGTACTTC,CASSLGGVTGWIQYF
TRBJ1-1,many,TRBD1,TRBV12-3/TRBV12-4,15,TGTGCCAGCAGTTCCTGGACAGGGTCGAACACTGAAGCTTTCTTT,CASSSWTGSNTEAFF
TRBJ2-7,.,TRBD1,TRBV6-1,15,TGTGCCAGCAGAAGGGGACAGGGGGCTTACTACGAGCAGTACTTC,CASRRGQGAYYEQYF
TRBJ1-6,once,.,TRBV30,14,TGTGCCTGGATCGTCAGGGGTTCTAATTCACCCCTCCACTTT,CAWIVRGSNSPLHF
TRBJ1-1,many,.,TRBV12-3/TRBV12-4,11,TGTGCCAGCAGGTTGAACACTGAAGCTTTCTTT,CASRLNTEAFF
TRBJ2-7,few,.,TRBV4-3,16,TGCGCCAGCAGCCAAGATTGGGGACCGCTCTCCTACGAGCAGTACTTC,CASSQDWGPLSYEQYF
TRBJ2-1,few,.,TRBV19,14,TGTGCCAGTAGTATAACCGTTTTTTACAATGAGCAGTTCTTC,CASSITVFYNEQFF
TRBJ2-7,few,.,TRBV5-1,15,TGCGCCAGCAGCCTTTCTGGGCAGGGCCACTACGAGCAGTACTTC,CASSLSGQGHYEQYF
TRBJ2-7,.,TRBD2,TRBV7-8,13,TGTGCCAGCCGACTAGCGGGAGTAGCCGAGCAGTACTTC,CASRLAGVAEQYF
TRBJ2-1,many,.,TRBV5-5,14,TGTGCCAGCAGCTTGCTGGACTCCCGTATTGAGCAGTTCTTC,CASSLLDSRIEQFF
TRBJ2-2,many,.,TRBV9,14,TGTGCCAGCAGCTGGACAGGAGGGACCGGGGAGCTGTTTTTT,CASSWTGGTGELFF
TRBJ1-2,.,.,TRBV27,14,TGTGCCAGCAGTCCCCAAACTTCTGCGGGTGGCTACACCTTC,CASSPQTSAGGYTF
TRBJ2-1,many,TRBD2,TRBV12-3/TRBV12-4,17,TGTGCCAGCAGTTTTGATAGCGGGGGGGCCGGGTACAATGAGCAGTTCTTC,CASSFDSGGAGYNEQFF
TRBJ2-1,.,TRBD2,TRBV3-1,17,TGTGCCAGCTGTCCGGGGTCCGTAGCGGGAGGGAGAAATGAGCAGTTCTTC,CASCPGSVAGGRNEQFF
TRBJ1-2,.,.,TRBV7-2,13,TGTGCCAGCAGCTTTGGAACTAACTATGGCTACACCTTC,CASSFGTNYGYTF
TRBJ1-2,.,.,TRBV30,14,TGTGCCCTTCTGTCGGCTCTGGGGGGTGAAGGCTACACCTTC,CALLSALGGEGYTF
TRBJ2-1,few,.,TRBV4-1,13,TGCGCCAGCAGCCAAGAAAATTATAATGAGCAGTTCTTC,CASSQENYNEQFF
TRBJ2-1,.,.,TRBV3-1,14,TGTGCCAGCAGCCAAGTAACTTCCTACAATGAGCAGTTCTTC,CASSQVTSYNEQFF
TRBJ1-1,few,TRBD1,TRBV11-2,16,TGTGCCAGCAGCTATGGGACAGGGGGCGTTAGCACTGAAGCTTTCTTT,CASSYGTGGVSTEAFF
TRBJ1-1,many,.,TRBV20-1,12,TGCAGTGCTAGACAGCAGAACACTGAAGCTTTCTTT,CSARQQNTEAFF
TRBJ1-2,.,.,TRBV12-3/TRBV12-4,13,TGTGCCAGCAGCCAGACCGTGCTCTATGGCTACACCTTC,CASSQTVLYGYTF
TRBJ1-1,.,.,TRBV5-1,16,TGCGCCAGCAGCTCCAACCAACAGAGCAGAAGCACTGAAGCTTTCTTT,CASSSNQQSRSTEAFF
TRBJ1-4,.,.,TRBV7-2,15,TGTGCCAGCAGCTCCTACAGGGATGGGTGGGAAAAACTGTTTTTT,CASSSYRDGWEKLFF
TRBJ2-7,few,.,TRBV20-1,14,TGCAGTGCTAGAGATCTCAGGCTGAACTACGAGCAGTACTTC,CSARDLRLNYEQYF
TRBJ2-5,.,.,TRBV5-1,16,TGCGCCAGCAGCTTGGCCAGTCCGGGGCCGGGAGAGACCCAGTACTTC,CASSLASPGPGETQYF